What follows is one T cell receptor (beta chain) and its context. The junction does not match germline at one end; this may be a read error. The data are from a study of blood T cell repertoires in COVID-19. Study context: COVID-19 samples from acute and convalescent phases originated in the United States, Italy and Spain. From T cells, B-cell-depleted T cells, or PBMCs came the material, which was cDNA or gDNA.

Under the authors' procedure: Scientists estimated how many nucleated cells there were by amplifying reference gene primers. This table comes from immunoSEQ multiplex PCR, and its TCRdb copy is limited to in-frame clones, with some not included. V, J and clone size are taken as reported in that table, and D and trimming were inferred from the DNA itself. The sample records more than 95,000 clones, over 70% being singletons. The sequence derives from a man aged 45 to 65 with acute or convalescent COVID-19. Specimen: peripheral blood.

The CDR3 region is CATCDPGQPQHF. The CDR3 region has the DNA TGTGCCACCTGTGACCCGGGGCAGCCCCAGCATTTT. The genes are TRBV24-1 and TRBJ1-5; D ambiguous. This CDR3 contains 12 residues. Germline V gene lookup returns CDR1 KGHDR and CDR2 SFDVKD.